The 21 T cell receptor beta chains below were found in one sample sequenced in a study of brain metastases from non-small cell lung cancer (dated by TCRdb to about 2019). The library was produced with the immunoSEQ multiplex PCR assay. TCRdb re-hosts the immuneACCESS table, in-frame sequences only. Its copies lack some clones; in the studies checked, an unresolved V gene accounts for under half of them, and the cause for the rest is not known. This sample comprises 4,900 or so clones, roughly 80% of them detected only once. About 6.3% of the sample lies in the top ten. The source material was primary lung tumor tissue. The sample's cell subset or site label is to be understood as: primary lung tumor paired with brain metastasis. Receptors were obtained from a donor at least 40 years old with non-small cell lung cancer.

Comment on this clone: One junction end does not reproduce the germline sequence, and a read error may be involved. The J gene is TRBJ1-5, the V gene TRBV9; tentatively, D is TRBD1 (5 bases). Germline CDR1 reads SGDLS; CDR2 reads YYNGEE. The CDR3 is made up of 14 amino acids. CDR3 coding DNA: TGTGCCAACAGCGCAGGGACCGGCAATCAGCCCCAGCATTTT. Protein sequence: CANSAGTGNQPQHF.

The V gene is TRBV10-3, the J gene TRBJ1-1; D call uncertain. Germline V gene sequence: CDR1 ENHRY, CDR2 SYGVKD. There are 13 residues in the CDR3. V was clipped by 8 bases and J by 6 bases, with 16 bases between them. In DNA, the CDR3 is TGTGCCATCGCCCCGGCCACGGACGCTGAAGCTTTCTTT. Its protein product is CAIAPATDAEAFF.

J is TRBJ1-1 and V is TRBV15; 7 bases are a match to TRBD1. The CDR3 is 13 residues long. Trimming took 2 bases from V and 8 from J; bases not matched to a gene: 5. Germline values: CDR1 LNHNV, CDR2 YYDKDF (reference sequence). CDR3 residues: CATSRFTGAEAFF. DNA for the CDR3: TGTGCCACCAGCAGATTTACAGGGGCCGAAGCTTTCTTT.

Turning to this clone: Other DNA sequences of this sample code for an identical CDR3. This chain links TRBV5-1 with TRBJ2-7; 10 positions match TRBD1. The germline gives CDR1 SGHRS, CDR2 YFSETQ. With V trimmed by 3 bases and J by 5 bases, 2 bases remained unmatched. This CDR3 has 13 amino acids. CDR3 loop: CASSSGTGDEQYF. The CDR3 DNA is TGCGCCAGCAGCTCCGGGACAGGGGACGAGCAGTACTTC.

In DNA form, the CDR3 reads TGTGCCAGCAGCCTCGGTCGAAAGACCCAGTACTTC. It translates to CASSLGRKTQYF. The rearrangement uses TRBV3-1 (or the pseudogene TRBV3-2) and TRBJ2-5; no definite D call. Germline V gene data show CDR1 as LGHDT and CDR2 as YNNKEL (reference sequence). V lost 4 bases to trimming and J lost 6 bases, with 9 bases between them. The CDR3 covers 12 residues.

V gene TRBV6-5 combines with J gene TRBJ1-2, with TRBD1 as a possible D gene (6 bases). The CDR3 is made up of 14 amino acids. CDR1 MNHEY and CDR2 SVGAGI come from the germline V gene. V gave up 6 bases and J gave up 8 bases, with 19 bases separating them. CDR3 sequence (DNA): TGTGCCAGCAGCCGAAGACGGGACATGGGGGGCTACACCTTC. This gives the protein CASSRRRDMGGYTF.

Here the CDR3 reads CASSPWGQGPYGYTF. The CDR3 coding sequence is TGTGCCAGCAGTCCATGGGGGCAGGGGCCTTATGGCTACACCTTC. This chain links TRBV7-2 with TRBJ1-2; perhaps TRBD1 as D (6 bases). The CDR3 extends over 15 amino acids. V lost 6 bases and J lost 5, with 19 bases in between. Germline V gene sequence: CDR1 SGHTA, CDR2 FQGNSA.

This CDR3 is CASSPTGRDTEAFF. The CDR3 coding sequence is TGTGCCAGCTCTCCGACAGGGAGGGACACTGAAGCTTTCTTT. The rearrangement links TRBV18 to TRBJ1-1, with 7 bases identical to TRBD1. The V and J ends lost 6 bases and 3 bases, in that order; junction bases with no gene match: 7. The CDR3 totals 14 residues. The germline V gene encodes CDR1 KGHSH and CDR2 LQKENI.

The genes are TRBV5-1 and TRBJ1-5; D perhaps matches TRBD1 (5 bases). This CDR3 spans 17 amino acids. CDR1 is SGHRS, CDR2 YFSETQ, per germline. Trimming cost V 1 base and J 1 base, with 15 bases left between them. CDR3 sequence (DNA): TGCGCCAGCAGCTTGAAGCAGGGACTCCGAAGCAATCAGCCCCAGCATTTT. As protein: CASSLKQGLRSNQPQHF.

Only a few counts were recorded for this clone. This rearrangement joins TRBV3-1 (or the pseudogene TRBV3-2) to TRBJ1-1, with D unclear. This CDR3 comprises 11 residues. Germline lookup yields CDR1 LGHDT and CDR2 YNNKEL (reference sequence). V gave up 3 bases and J gave up 10 bases, with 9 bases separating them. DNA of the CDR3: TGTGCCAGCAGCCAGGGCCCTAGAGCTTTCTTT. Translated: CASSQGPRAFF.

With respect to this clone: Its ends do not fully match the called genes, so a read error is possible. The rearrangement joins TRBV6-1 to TRBJ2-5, with D unclear. The CDR3 is made up of 15 amino acids. From germline, CDR1 is MNHNS and CDR2 SASEGT. CDR3 in DNA: TGTACCAGCAGTGAAGCTCTCCCCCCCGTAGAGACCCAGTACTTC. It translates to CTSSEALPPVETQYF.

This clone was detected a few times. Other DNA sequences in the sample encode the same CDR3. This chain joins TRBV2 and TRBJ1-5, with 7 bases aligning to TRBD1. Germline CDR1 SNHLY, CDR2 FYNNEI. V lost 5 bases and J lost 2; bases outside the gene matches: 6. CDR3 length: 15 amino acids. The CDR3 here is CASSRQGLGNQPQHF. CDR3 nucleotides: TGTGCCAGCAGTCGACAGGGACTAGGCAATCAGCCCCAGCATTTT.

J is TRBJ2-3 and V is TRBV6-6; 8 nucleotides line up with TRBD2. In germline, CDR1 is MNHNY, CDR2 SVGAGI (reference sequence). V was pared by 6 bases and J by 4 bases, with 6 bases of the junction left unmatched. This CDR3 has 14 amino acids. CDR3 coding DNA: TGTGCCAGCAGCCTCACTAGCGGCGCAGATACGCAGTATTTT. Translated: CASSLTSGADTQYF.

J is TRBJ2-1 and V is TRBV4-3, with TRBD2 identical over 12 bases. Germline values: CDR1 LGHNA, CDR2 YSLEER. This CDR3 region has 18 residues. Trimming cost V 2 bases and J 5 bases; bases outside gene matches: 10. The CDR3 sequence is CASSQTFGLAGSHNEQFF. DNA of the CDR3: TGCGCCAGCAGCCAAACCTTCGGACTAGCGGGGTCCCACAATGAGCAGTTCTTC.

Notes on this clone: This specimen includes other DNA sequences encoding the same CDR3. J is TRBJ1-1 and V is TRBV18; TRBD1 might be the D (5 bases). V was cut by 4 bases and J by 8 bases, with 17 bases left in between. Germline CDR1 reads KGHSH; CDR2 reads LQKENI. The CDR3 length is 14 residues. In DNA, the CDR3 is TGTGCCAGCTCACGGGACCGGGCGGACGACGAAGCTTTCTTT. Protein product: CASSRDRADDEAFF.

This clone was picked up a small number of times. The gene calls are TRBV6-5 and TRBJ2-1; D gene ambiguous. This CDR3 is built from 14 residues. The V end lost 5 bases, the J end lost 0 bases, and 8 bases lay between the germline ends. Germline CDR1 is MNHEY and CDR2 is SVGAGI. CDR3 DNA sequence: TGTGCCAGCAGTCAGCTGCGCTCCTACAATGAGCAGTTCTTC. Residues: CASSQLRSYNEQFF.

This clone has just a few counts. V is TRBV27 and J is TRBJ2-5; perhaps TRBD1 as D (6 bases). This CDR3 is built from 15 residues. The V end lost 3 bases, the J end lost 1 base, and 12 bases lay between the germline ends. CDR1 and CDR2 (germline): MNHEY, SMNVEV (reference sequence). The CDR3 spells CASSFLQGIQETQYF. The CDR3 DNA reads as TGTGCCAGCAGTTTCCTGCAGGGGATCCAAGAGACCCAGTACTTC.

There are a few counts of this clone. V usage is TRBV5-1 and J usage is TRBJ2-1; 8 bases map to TRBD2. CDR1 is SGHRS and CDR2 is YFSETQ in the germline V gene. The J segment lost 4 bases and the V segment lost 0 bases, leaving 3 bases of the junction unmatched. This CDR3 is built from 15 residues. The CDR3 region is CASSLGSGGYNEQFF. In DNA form, the CDR3 reads TGCGCCAGCAGCTTGGGGAGCGGGGGTTACAATGAGCAGTTCTTC.

About this clone: Other DNA sequences from this sample encode an identical CDR3 as well. V is TRBV6-5 and J is TRBJ1-3, with TRBD1 matching over 9 bases. Germline loops: CDR1 MNHEY, CDR2 SVGAGI. Germline trimming cut 0 bases from V and 4 bases from J; bases unmatched to any gene: 4. The CDR3 is 16 residues long. CDR3 bases: TGTGCCAGCAGTTACTCACAGGGGGCGCCCGGAAACACCATATATTTT. Its translation is CASSYSQGAPGNTIYF.

This clone has only one observation. V and J are TRBV9 and TRBJ2-5; maybe TRBD2 (6 bases). The CDR3 consists of 15 residues. From germline, CDR1 is SGDLS and CDR2 YYNGEE. V lost 1 base, J lost 1 base, and 11 bases lay in between. The CDR3 region has the DNA TGTGCCAGCAGCGTAAGAATGGGGGGCCAAGAGACCCAGTACTTC. This codes for CASSVRMGGQETQYF.

The CDR3 DNA follows: TGTGCCAGCAGCTATCCGGGACAGGGGATAGAAGGCTACACCTTC. Its translation is CASSYPGQGIEGYTF. The chain carries TRBV5-4 and TRBJ1-2, with TRBD1 matching over 10 bases. Trimming took 3 bases from V and 8 from J; bases not matched to a gene: 10. Germline CDR1 reads SGHNT; CDR2 reads YYREEE (reference sequence). The CDR3 has 15 amino acids. Filled out from reference TRBV5-4 and TRBJ1-2, the complete variable domain reads ETGVTQSPTHLIKTRGQQVTLRCSSQSGHNTVSWYQQALGQGPQFIFQYYREEENGRGNFPPRFSGLQFPNYSSELNVNALELDDSALYLCASSYPGQGIEGYTFGSGTRLTVV.